The T cell receptor beta chain under discussion was sequenced for a study of CD8+CD57+ T cells in acquired aplastic anemia. Study in general: An average of about 3.2 ug of DNA was obtained from sorted CD4+ and CD8+ cells.

Patients picked for sequencing had shown CD8+CD57+ cell expansion detected by flow cytometry. V lost 6 bases, J lost 6 bases, and 14 bases lay in between. From germline, CDR1 is SNHLY and CDR2 FYNNEI. The CDR3 is 13 amino acids. Genomic DNA was employed as the template in profiling TCR beta VDJ and CDR3. TCRdb reanalysed the reads using MiXCR and keeps one entry per CDR3 protein. The data show 200,000 to 250,000 distinct CDR3 sequences, with about 60% seen just once and roughly 50% held by the top ten. This receptor was taken from a human donor with aplastic anemia. Sequenced material: sorted CD4+, CD8+, or CD8+CD57+ T cells (not recorded which) from PBMCs. The rearrangement joins TRBV2 to TRBJ1-2; tentative D call: TRBD1 (5 bases). This CDR3 is CASRARGGDGYTF. The CDR3 DNA is TGTGCCAGCAGGGCAAGGGGAGGAGATGGCTACACCTTC.